The 20 T cell receptor beta chains below were found in one sample sequenced in a study of T cell responses to AZD1222 COVID-19 vaccine. Sequenced by immunoSEQ multiplex PCR; TCRdb stores in-frame clones only, minus some. The sample contains some 150,000 clones, roughly 92% of which appear only once. Sequenced here: peripheral blood, sampled on day 0 of AZD1222 vaccination. Every receptor here comes from an adult in good health.

The chain recombines TRBV5-1 with TRBJ2-2, with 8 bases lining up with TRBD1. The trim removed 4 bases at V and 4 bases at J, leaving 3 bases unmatched. CDR1 and CDR2 from the germline V gene are SGHRS and YFSETQ. The CDR3 is 14 amino acids. The CDR3 sequence is CASSGTGTTGELFF. The CDR3 DNA follows: TGCGCCAGCAGCGGGACAGGCACCACCGGGGAGCTGTTTTTT.

V is TRBV13 and J is TRBJ1-1, with D perhaps matching TRBD1 (6 bases). CDR3 length: 15 residues. Trimming removed 5 bases from V and 0 bases from J, with 13 bases in between. Per the germline V gene, CDR1 is PRHDT and CDR2 is FYEKMQ (reference sequence). The DNA for the CDR3 is TGTGCCAGCAGCCCAGGAGGGGGGGTGAACACTGAAGCTTTCTTT. This sequence encodes CASSPGGGVNTEAFF. The full variable domain, completed using reference TRBV13 and TRBJ1-1, is AAGVIQSPRHLIKEKRETATLKCYPIPRHDTVYWYQQGPGQDPQFLISFYEKMQSDKGSIPDRFSAQQFSDYHSELNMSSLELGDSALYFCASSPGGGVNTEAFFGQGTRLTVV.

J is TRBJ1-1 and V is TRBV25-1; D might be TRBD1 (5 bases). Deletions cut 7 bases from V and 6 bases from J, with 18 bases between. The CDR3 has 14 amino acids. Germline CDR1 and CDR2: MGHDK and SYGVNS. The CDR3 sequence is CASIKRGSNSEAFF. CDR3 DNA sequence: TGTGCCAGCATAAAAAGGGGTAGTAATTCTGAAGCTTTCTTT.

The chain carries TRBV2 and TRBJ1-2; D might be TRBD1 (6 bases). V was cut by 7 bases and J by 7 bases, with 16 bases left in between. The CDR3 consists of 13 residues. Germline CDR1 is SNHLY and CDR2 is FYNNEI. The CDR3: CASTPEGGLGYTF. CDR3 bases: TGTGCCAGCACTCCAGAGGGGGGGCTTGGCTACACCTTC.

The chain recombines TRBV5-1 with TRBJ2-7; TRBD1 agrees at 10 bases. Trimming took 0 bases from V and 4 from J; bases not matched to a gene: 7. The CDR3 has 16 amino acids. Per germline, CDR1 SGHRS and CDR2 YFSETQ. The CDR3 region is CASSLATGGNVYEQYF. The CDR3 coding sequence is TGCGCCAGCAGCTTGGCGACAGGGGGCAACGTGTACGAGCAGTACTTC.

The chain is built from TRBV7-8 and TRBJ2-3, with D maybe TRBD1 (6 bases). The CDR3 covers 14 residues. V lost 3 bases and J 4 bases, leaving 11 bases between the germline ends. Germline lookup yields CDR1 SGHVS and CDR2 FQNEAQ. In DNA form, the CDR3 reads TGTGCCAGCAGCTTCCTCAGGGGCTCAGATACGCAGTATTTT. Amino acid sequence: CASSFLRGSDTQYF.

The chain couples TRBV19 to TRBJ1-5; D gene uncertain. The CDR3 is 16 amino acids. V lost 5 bases to trimming and J lost 2 bases, with 16 bases between them. From germline, CDR1 is LNHDA and CDR2 SQIVND (reference sequence). The chain's CDR3 is CASSLRIQWGNQPQHF. CDR3 nucleotides: TGTGCCAGTAGTCTTAGGATCCAGTGGGGCAATCAGCCCCAGCATTTT.

The V gene is TRBV18, the J gene TRBJ1-5; possible D gene TRBD1, 6 bases. CDR3 size: 16 residues. CDR1 is KGHSH, CDR2 LQKENI, per germline. The germline V and J ends were trimmed by 5 bases and 1 base, with 15 bases remaining between them. CDR3 sequence reads: CASSNKGQWSNQPQHF. The CDR3 nucleotides read TGTGCCAGCTCAAATAAAGGACAGTGGAGCAATCAGCCCCAGCATTTT.

The rearrangement links TRBV27 to TRBJ1-2, with 8 positions matching TRBD1. The trim removed 5 bases at V and 4 bases at J, leaving 6 bases unmatched. The CDR3 length is 14 residues. CDR1 and CDR2 (germline): MNHEY, SMNVEV (reference sequence). The CDR3 nucleotides are TGTGCCAGCAGTCCCAAACAGGGGGTCTATGGCTACACCTTC. Its protein is CASSPKQGVYGYTF.

The V and J genes are TRBV28 and TRBJ1-2; D remains ambiguous. Trimming stripped 6 bases from V and 3 bases from J, with 11 bases between. CDR1 MDHEN and CDR2 SYDVKM come from the germline V gene. The CDR3 loop spans 13 amino acids. The CDR3 reads CASRDGLHYGYTF. CDR3 nucleotides: TGTGCCAGCAGGGACGGACTTCACTATGGCTACACCTTC.

The V call is TRBV11-2, the J call TRBJ2-7; TRBD2 is a possible D gene (6 bases). The CDR3 extends over 16 amino acids. The germline CDR1 and CDR2 sequences are SGHAT and FQNNGV. V lost 1 base and J 0 bases, leaving 13 bases between the germline ends. The CDR3 is CASSLASGLNSYEQYF. The CDR3 DNA reads TGTGCCAGCAGCTTAGCGAGCGGGCTTAACTCCTACGAGCAGTACTTC.

As to this clone: Other DNA variants within this sample encode the same CDR3. This chain links TRBV19 with TRBJ2-5; no firm D call. The germline CDR1 and CDR2 sequences are LNHDA and SQIVND (reference sequence). Trimming stripped 3 bases from V and 4 bases from J, with 3 bases between. The CDR3 is 11 residues long. For the CDR3, the DNA is TGTGCCAGTAGTATTGCAGAGACCCAGTACTTC. Its protein is CASSIAETQYF.

DNA for the CDR3: TGTGCCACCAGTGATAACAGGGATTCGAACACCGGGGAGCTGTTTTTT. Encoded protein: CATSDNRDSNTGELFF. The V gene is TRBV24-1, the J gene TRBJ2-2; TRBD1 might be the D (6 bases). This CDR3 region has 16 residues. Germline V gene data show CDR1 as KGHDR and CDR2 as SFDVKD. Trimming pared 3 bases from V and 0 bases from J, leaving 10 bases between.

The V and J genes are TRBV5-4 and TRBJ1-4; possible D gene TRBD1, 5 bases. The length of the CDR3 is 14 residues. Trimming took 1 base from V and 7 from J, leaving 11 bases between them. The germline V gene encodes CDR1 SGHNT and CDR2 YYREEE (reference sequence). In DNA form, the CDR3 reads TGTGCCAGCAGCTTGACGGGGGGTGGTGAAAAACTGTTTTTT. This translates into CASSLTGGGEKLFF.

The gene calls are TRBV2 and TRBJ2-7; maybe TRBD1 (6 bases). The V and J ends lost 4 bases and 3 bases respectively, with 10 bases between them. The germline CDR1 and CDR2 sequences are SNHLY and FYNNEI. The CDR3 extends over 13 amino acids. The CDR3 DNA is TGTGCCAGCAGTGGGCAGGGGCTCTACGAGCAGTACTTC. Translation gives CASSGQGLYEQYF. Full variable domain (remainder filled in from reference TRBV2 and TRBJ2-7): EPEVTQTPSHQVTQMGQEVILRCVPISNHLYFYWYRQILGQKVEFLVSFYNNEISEKSEIFDDQFSVERPDGSNFTLKIRSTKLEDSAMYFCASSGQGLYEQYFGPGTRLTVT.

The chain combines TRBV28 with TRBJ1-2; D remains ambiguous. V lost 2 bases and J lost 12, with 10 bases in between. The CDR3 has 11 amino acids. In germline, CDR1 is MDHEN, CDR2 SYDVKM. The CDR3 DNA reads TGTGCCAGCAGTTTAGGGGTGATCCACACCTTC. This codes for CASSLGVIHTF.

The V call is TRBV6-5, the J call TRBJ2-7; a weak D match, TRBD2 (5 bases). Per the germline V gene, CDR1 is MNHEY and CDR2 is SVGAGI. CDR3 length: 13 residues. Trimming removed 10 bases at V and 2 bases at J, with 15 bases between. The CDR3 here is CATWRGITYEQYF. CDR3 DNA: TGTGCCACCTGGAGAGGGATTACCTACGAGCAGTACTTC.

The gene calls are TRBV28 and TRBJ2-1; TRBD1 matches 8 bases. V lost 1 base, J lost 7 bases, and 9 bases stayed unmatched. CDR1 and CDR2 from the germline V gene are MDHEN and SYDVKM. This CDR3 region has 16 residues. As DNA, the CDR3 is TGTGCCAGCAGTTTATTTACCCAGGGGGCGCGAAATGAGCAGTTCTTC. Amino acid sequence: CASSLFTQGARNEQFF.

The chain joins TRBV9 to TRBJ2-1, with a possible D match to TRBD2 (6 bases). The V end lost 3 bases, the J end lost 10 bases, and 14 bases lay between the germline ends. The CDR3 runs 13 residues. The germline gives CDR1 SGDLS, CDR2 YYNGEE. CDR3 loop: CASSGPGAGEQFF. CDR3 in DNA: TGTGCCAGCAGCGGACCCGGGGCGGGGGAGCAGTTCTTC.

This CDR3 is CASSTGTANYGYTF. CDR3 coding DNA: TGTGCCAGCAGTACTGGGACAGCCAACTATGGCTACACCTTC. V and J are TRBV28 and TRBJ1-2, with TRBD1 matching over 7 bases. This CDR3 is 14 amino acids long. Trimming took 5 bases from V and 2 from J; bases not matched to a gene: 5. The V gene's germline CDR1 is MDHEN and CDR2 SYDVKM.